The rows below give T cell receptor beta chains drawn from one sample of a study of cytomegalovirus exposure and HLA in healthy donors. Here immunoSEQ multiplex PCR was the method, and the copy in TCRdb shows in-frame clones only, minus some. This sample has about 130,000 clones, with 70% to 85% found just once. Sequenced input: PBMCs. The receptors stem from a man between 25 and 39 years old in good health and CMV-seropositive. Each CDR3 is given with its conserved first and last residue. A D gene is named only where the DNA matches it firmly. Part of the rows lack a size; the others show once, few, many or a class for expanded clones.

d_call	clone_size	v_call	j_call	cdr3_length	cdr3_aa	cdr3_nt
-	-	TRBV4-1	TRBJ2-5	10	CASSHRDQYF	TGCGCCAGCAGCCACCGGGACCAGTACTTC
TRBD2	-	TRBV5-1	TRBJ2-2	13	CASGTINTGELFF	TGCGCCAGCGGGACTATAAACACCGGGGAGCTGTTTTTT
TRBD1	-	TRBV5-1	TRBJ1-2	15	CASSLSGGVNYGYTF	TGCGCCAGCAGCTTATCAGGGGGAGTTAACTATGGCTACACCTTC
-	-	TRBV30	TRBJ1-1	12	CAWSPRENEAFF	TGTGCCTGGAGTCCGAGGGAGAACGAAGCTTTCTTT
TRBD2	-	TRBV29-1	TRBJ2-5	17	CSVEVGLTSGRRETQYF	TGCAGCGTTGAGGTGGGGCTTACTAGCGGCAGAAGGGAGACCCAGTACTTC
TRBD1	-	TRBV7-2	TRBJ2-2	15	CASSPGGYLTGELFF	TGTGCCAGCAGCCCAGGGGGTTATTTGACCGGGGAGCTGTTTTTT
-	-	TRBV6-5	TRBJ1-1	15	CASSFSSGSNTEAFF	TGTGCCAGCAGTTTCTCCTCGGGGTCAAACACTGAAGCTTTCTTT
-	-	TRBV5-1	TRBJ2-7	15	CASSPPSRGAYEQYF	TGCGCCAGCAGCCCACCCTCCAGGGGGGCTTACGAGCAGTACTTC
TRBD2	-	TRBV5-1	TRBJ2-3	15	CASSWTSGGTDTQYF	TGCGCCAGCAGCTGGACTAGCGGGGGTACAGATACGCAGTATTTT
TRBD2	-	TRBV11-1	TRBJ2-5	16	CASSFSSGRFQETQYF	TGTGCCAGCAGCTTTTCGAGCGGGAGGTTCCAAGAGACCCAGTACTTC
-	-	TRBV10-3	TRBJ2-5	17	CAISESKGPRGGETQYF	TGTGCCATCAGTGAGTCGAAGGGGCCAAGGGGGGGAGAGACCCAGTACTTC
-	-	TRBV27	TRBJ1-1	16	CASSSRAPWSGTEAFF	TGTGCCAGCAGTTCCAGGGCCCCCTGGTCGGGCACTGAAGCTTTCTTT
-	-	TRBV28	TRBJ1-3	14	CASRLAGKGDTIYF	TGTGCCAGCAGGTTGGCAGGGAAAGGAGACACCATATATTTT
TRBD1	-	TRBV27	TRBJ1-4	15	CASSPQGEPNEKLFF	TGTGCCAGCAGTCCGCAGGGGGAACCTAATGAAAAACTGTTTTTT
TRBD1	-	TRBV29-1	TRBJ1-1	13	CSVVTGANTEAFF	TGCAGCGTGGTGACAGGGGCGAACACTGAAGCTTTCTTT
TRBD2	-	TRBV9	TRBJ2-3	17	CASSPRTSGSSTDTQYF	TGTGCCAGCAGCCCACGGACTAGCGGGAGTAGCACAGATACGCAGTATTTT
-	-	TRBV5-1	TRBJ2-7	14	CASSLLRDSYEQYF	TGCGCCAGCAGCTTGTTACGGGATTCCTACGAGCAGTACTTC
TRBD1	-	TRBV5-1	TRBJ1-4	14	CASSRWTGDEKLFF	TGCGCCAGCAGCCGGTGGACAGGTGATGAAAAACTGTTTTTT
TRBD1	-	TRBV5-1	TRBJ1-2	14	CASSSTGGTYGYTF	TGCGCCAGCAGCTCGACAGGGGGTACCTATGGCTACACCTTC
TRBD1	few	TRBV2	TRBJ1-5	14	CASSGTGVNQPQHF	TGTGCCAGCAGTGGGACAGGGGTCAATCAGCCCCAGCATTTT
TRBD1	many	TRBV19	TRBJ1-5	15	CASTFRGTDNQPQHF	TGTGCCAGTACCTTTAGGGGGACAGACAATCAGCCCCAGCATTTT
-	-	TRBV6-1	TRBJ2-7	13	CAALMSGTYEQYF	TGTGCCGCCCTAATGTCAGGAACCTACGAGCAGTACTTC
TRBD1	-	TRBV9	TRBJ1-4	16	CASSAGGTGGNEKLFF	TGTGCCAGCAGCGCGGGAGGGACAGGGGGTAATGAAAAACTGTTTTTT
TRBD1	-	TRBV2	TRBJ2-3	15	CASSVTGTVTDTQYF	TGTGCCAGCAGCGTCACCGGGACAGTAACAGATACGCAGTATTTT
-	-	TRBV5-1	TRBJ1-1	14	CASSQSTMNTEAFF	TGCGCCAGCAGCCAGAGTACTATGAACACTGAAGCTTTCTTT
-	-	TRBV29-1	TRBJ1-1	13	CSVGRGANTEAFF	TGCAGCGTTGGAAGGGGCGCGAACACTGAAGCTTTCTTT
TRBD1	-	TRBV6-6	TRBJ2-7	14	CASQGGQGAGEQYF	TGTGCCAGTCAAGGGGGACAGGGGGCCGGCGAGCAGTACTTC
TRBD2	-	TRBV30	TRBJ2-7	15	CAWRGLAGASYEQYF	TGTGCCTGGAGGGGACTAGCGGGGGCTTCCTACGAGCAGTACTTC
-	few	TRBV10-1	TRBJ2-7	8	CASETDNF	TGCGCCTCCGAAACGGACAACTTC
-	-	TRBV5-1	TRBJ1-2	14	CASTADTINYGYTF	TGCGCCAGCACCGCGGACACAATCAACTATGGCTACACCTTC
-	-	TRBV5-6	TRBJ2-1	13	CASSLEGDRSQFF	TGTGCCAGCAGCTTGGAGGGGGACCGGTCCCAGTTCTTC
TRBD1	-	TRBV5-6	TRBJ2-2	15	CASSWGDRDTGELFF	TGTGCCAGCAGCTGGGGGGACAGGGACACCGGGGAGCTGTTTTTT
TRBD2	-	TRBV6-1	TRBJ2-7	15	CASSHGSLAGVEQYF	TGTGCCAGCAGTCACGGGTCTCTAGCGGGAGTCGAGCAGTACTTC
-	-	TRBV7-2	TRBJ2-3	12	CASSFSEGHIRF	TGTGCCAGCAGCTTTAGCGAGGGTCACATAAGGTTT
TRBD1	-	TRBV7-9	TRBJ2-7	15	CASSYPQGVSNEQYF	TGTGCCAGCAGCTACCCACAGGGGGTAAGCAACGAGCAGTACTTC
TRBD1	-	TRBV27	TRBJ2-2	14	CATGSGQYTGELFF	TGTGCCACCGGGTCGGGACAGTACACCGGGGAGCTGTTTTTT
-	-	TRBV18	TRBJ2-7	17	CASSPRSRGADTYEQYF	TGTGCCAGCTCACCACGATCTCGGGGGGCCGATACCTACGAGCAGTACTTC
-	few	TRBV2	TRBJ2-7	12	CASSEAAHEQYF	TGTGCCAGCAGTGAAGCGGCCCACGAGCAGTACTTC
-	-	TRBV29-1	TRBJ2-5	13	CSVEGRRQETQYF	TGCAGCGTGGAGGGACGGAGACAAGAGACCCAGTACTTC
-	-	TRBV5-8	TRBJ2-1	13	CASRGQSGDEQFF	TGTGCCAGCAGAGGTCAATCGGGTGATGAGCAGTTCTTC
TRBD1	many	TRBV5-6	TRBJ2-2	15	CASSSWTGGTGELFF	TGTGCCAGCAGCTCCTGGACAGGGGGCACCGGGGAGCTGTTTTTT
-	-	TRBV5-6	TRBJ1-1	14	CASSFGQFNTEAFF	TGTGCCAGCAGCTTTGGACAGTTTAACACTGAAGCTTTCTTT
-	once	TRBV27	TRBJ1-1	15	CASSPQQDRNTEAFF	TGTGCCAGCAGTCCCCAACAGGATAGAAACACTGAAGCTTTCTTT
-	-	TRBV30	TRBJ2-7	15	CAWSVYGSLSYEQYF	TGTGCCTGGAGTGTATATGGCAGTCTCTCCTACGAGCAGTACTTC
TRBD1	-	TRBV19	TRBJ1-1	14	CATSGTGGYGEAFF	TGTGCCACCTCCGGGACAGGGGGCTATGGTGAAGCTTTCTTT
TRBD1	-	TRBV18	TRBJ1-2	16	CASSPPGSGGSYGYTF	TGTGCCAGCTCACCACCCGGGTCAGGGGGCTCCTATGGCTACACCTTC
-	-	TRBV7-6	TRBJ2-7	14	CASSPNFGGREQYF	TGTGCCAGCAGCCCTAACTTTGGAGGGCGCGAGCAGTACTTC
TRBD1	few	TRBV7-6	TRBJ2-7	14	CASSSGQGSYEQYF	TGTGCCAGCAGCTCGGGACAGGGGTCCTACGAGCAGTACTTC
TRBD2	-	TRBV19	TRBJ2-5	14	CASSIDGLAGTQYF	TGTGCCAGTAGTATAGACGGACTAGCGGGGACCCAGTACTTC